Listed below are T cell receptor beta chains from one sample, sequenced in a study of blood T cells in healthy people across ages. MiXCR was run by TCRdb on the 5' RACE reads, yielding one entry per CDR3 protein. This table holds roughly 1,300,000 distinct CDR3 sequences, roughly 60% found once. The sample comprised blood. All receptors come from a man aged 18 to 30 in good health. Both conserved end residues are part of each CDR3. D genes are given only for firm matches. Size is omitted from some rows. Given values are once, few, many or a class for expanded clones.

v_call: TRBV5-1; clone_size: -; d_call: TRBD2; j_call: TRBJ2-5; cdr3_aa: CASSSSPGGRGETQYF; cdr3_nt: TGCGCCAGCAGCTCTAGCCCGGGAGGCCGGGGAGAGACCCAGTACTTC
v_call: TRBV5-1; clone_size: -; d_call: TRBD2; j_call: TRBJ2-7; cdr3_aa: CASSAGDQALSEQYF; cdr3_nt: TGCGCCAGCAGCGCGGGGGACCAGGCGCTCAGCGAGCAGTACTTC
v_call: TRBV4-1; clone_size: -; d_call: TRBD1; j_call: TRBJ1-2; cdr3_aa: CASSHAPGQGNYGYTF; cdr3_nt: TGCGCCAGCAGCCATGCACCGGGACAGGGGAACTATGGCTACACCTTC
v_call: TRBV6-5; clone_size: -; d_call: -; j_call: TRBJ1-1; cdr3_aa: CASSYGTVRQKEAFF; cdr3_nt: TGTGCCAGCAGTTACGGTACGGTCCGGCAAAAGGAAGCTTTCTTT
v_call: TRBV2; clone_size: -; d_call: TRBD2; j_call: TRBJ2-3; cdr3_aa: CASINSGRRFGDTQYF; cdr3_nt: TGTGCCAGCATTAATAGCGGGAGGAGATTTGGAGATACGCAGTATTTT
v_call: TRBV29-1; clone_size: -; d_call: TRBD2; j_call: TRBJ2-5; cdr3_aa: CSVAGLAGETQYF; cdr3_nt: TGCAGCGTAGCGGGACTAGCGGGAGAGACCCAGTACTTC
v_call: TRBV6-5; clone_size: -; d_call: TRBD2; j_call: TRBJ2-7; cdr3_aa: CASSHSGLAGVLEQYF; cdr3_nt: TGTGCCAGCAGTCACTCGGGACTAGCGGGAGTCCTCGAGCAGTACTTC
v_call: TRBV10-3; clone_size: -; d_call: -; j_call: TRBJ2-7; cdr3_aa: CAIDSYEQYF; cdr3_nt: TGTGCCATCGACTCCTACGAGCAGTACTTC
v_call: TRBV12-3/TRBV12-4; clone_size: -; d_call: -; j_call: TRBJ1-2; cdr3_aa: CASILGLQANYGYTF; cdr3_nt: -
v_call: TRBV20-1; clone_size: few; d_call: -; j_call: TRBJ2-7; cdr3_aa: CSARDHNSYEQYF; cdr3_nt: TGCAGTGCTAGAGATCACAACTCCTACGAGCAGTACTTC
v_call: TRBV12-5; clone_size: -; d_call: -; j_call: TRBJ2-3; cdr3_aa: CASGSGDSTDTQYF; cdr3_nt: TGTGCTAGTGGTTCCGGGGACAGCACAGATACGCAGTATTTT
v_call: TRBV7-6; clone_size: -; d_call: -; j_call: TRBJ1-4; cdr3_aa: CASSPLRTTNEKLFF; cdr3_nt: TGTGCCAGCAGCCCACTTCGAACAACTAATGAAAAACTGTTTTTT
v_call: TRBV7-9; clone_size: -; d_call: -; j_call: TRBJ2-7; cdr3_aa: CASSLGTTPYEQYF; cdr3_nt: TGTGCCAGCAGCTTAGGGACTACCCCCTACGAGCAGTACTTC
v_call: TRBV21-1; clone_size: few; d_call: -; j_call: TRBJ2-1; cdr3_aa: CASSGQGEWLDNEQFF; cdr3_nt: TGTGCCAGCAGCGGACAGGGGGAATGGTTAGACAATGAGCAGTTCTTC
v_call: TRBV20-1; clone_size: once; d_call: -; j_call: TRBJ1-5; cdr3_aa: CSASRAGDSNQPQHF; cdr3_nt: TGCAGTGCTTCACGTGCAGGGGACTCCAATCAGCCCCAGCATTTT
v_call: TRBV11-1; clone_size: -; d_call: -; j_call: TRBJ1-6; cdr3_aa: CASSLTADSPLHF; cdr3_nt: TGTGCCAGCAGCTTAACGGCGGATTCACCCCTCCACTTT
v_call: TRBV6-2/TRBV6-3; clone_size: many; d_call: -; j_call: TRBJ2-1; cdr3_aa: CASSSKGSYNEQFF; cdr3_nt: TGTGCCAGCAGTTCTAAGGGCTCCTACAATGAGCAGTTCTTC
v_call: TRBV7-8; clone_size: -; d_call: TRBD2; j_call: TRBJ2-1; cdr3_aa: CASSLRLAGEGNEQFF; cdr3_nt: TGTGCCAGCAGCCTACGCCTAGCGGGAGAGGGTAATGAGCAGTTCTTC
v_call: TRBV10-2; clone_size: once; d_call: -; j_call: TRBJ1-2; cdr3_aa: CASSESPRGAPGYTF; cdr3_nt: TGCGCCAGCAGTGAGTCCCCTCGGGGGGCGCCTGGCTACACCTTC
v_call: TRBV20-1; clone_size: -; d_call: -; j_call: TRBJ2-1; cdr3_aa: CSARGGGLRGEQFF; cdr3_nt: TGCAGTGCTAGAGGCGGGGGCCTTAGAGGTGAGCAGTTCTTC
v_call: TRBV5-1; clone_size: few; d_call: -; j_call: TRBJ2-1; cdr3_aa: CASSLVMASNEQFF; cdr3_nt: TGCGCCAGCAGCTTGGTCATGGCCAGCAATGAGCAGTTCTTC
v_call: TRBV12-3/TRBV12-4; clone_size: -; d_call: -; j_call: TRBJ1-5; cdr3_aa: CASSPDGTPQHF; cdr3_nt: TGTGCCAGCAGTCCTGATGGGACGCCCCAGCATTTT
v_call: TRBV7-2; clone_size: -; d_call: -; j_call: TRBJ1-2; cdr3_aa: CASSLGLRDYGYTF; cdr3_nt: TGTGCCAGCAGCTTAGGTCTACGGGACTATGGCTACACCTTC
v_call: TRBV7-2; clone_size: -; d_call: -; j_call: TRBJ2-3; cdr3_aa: CASSLGGDSYLDTQYF; cdr3_nt: TGTGCCAGCAGCTTAGGCGGGGACAGCTATCTAGATACGCAGTATTTT
v_call: TRBV7-6; clone_size: few; d_call: TRBD1; j_call: TRBJ1-2; cdr3_aa: CASSSLTGPYGYTF; cdr3_nt: TGTGCCAGCAGCTCCCTGACAGGGCCCTATGGCTACACCTTC
v_call: TRBV20-1; clone_size: few; d_call: -; j_call: TRBJ2-4; cdr3_aa: CSVPRGTVAKNIQYF; cdr3_nt: TGCAGTGTCCCGAGGGGTACCGTAGCCAAAAACATTCAGTACTTC
v_call: TRBV10-3; clone_size: -; d_call: TRBD1; j_call: TRBJ2-7; cdr3_aa: CAIRTGTGSGEQYF; cdr3_nt: TGTGCCATCAGAACCGGGACAGGGTCGGGCGAGCAGTACTTC
v_call: TRBV7-9; clone_size: once; d_call: -; j_call: TRBJ1-2; cdr3_aa: CASSLASRLDYGYTF; cdr3_nt: TGTGCCAGCAGCTTAGCGTCCCGGCTCGACTATGGCTACACCTTC
v_call: TRBV6-5; clone_size: -; d_call: -; j_call: TRBJ1-5; cdr3_aa: CASSYRTQGTPQHF; cdr3_nt: TGTGCCAGCAGTTATAGGACCCAAGGTACGCCCCAGCATTTT
v_call: TRBV5-5; clone_size: -; d_call: -; j_call: TRBJ1-2; cdr3_aa: CASSSPAVGTFYGYTF; cdr3_nt: TGTGCCAGCAGCTCCCCGGCGGTTGGAACTTTCTATGGCTACACCTTC
v_call: TRBV20-1; clone_size: -; d_call: TRBD2; j_call: TRBJ2-1; cdr3_aa: CSAPLAGGHEQFF; cdr3_nt: TGCAGTGCTCCTTTAGCGGGAGGGCATGAGCAGTTCTTC
v_call: TRBV6-2/TRBV6-3; clone_size: -; d_call: TRBD1; j_call: TRBJ2-7; cdr3_aa: CASSYSILDRGTYEQYF; cdr3_nt: TGTGCCAGCAGTTACTCGATTCTGGACAGGGGTACCTACGAGCAGTACTTC
v_call: TRBV7-2; clone_size: -; d_call: -; j_call: TRBJ1-2; cdr3_aa: CASSLVEANYDYTF; cdr3_nt: TGTGCCAGCAGCTTAGTCGAAGCTAACTATGACTACACCTTC
v_call: TRBV4-1; clone_size: -; d_call: -; j_call: TRBJ2-3; cdr3_aa: CASSHPTASPADTQYF; cdr3_nt: TGCGCCAGCAGCCACCCTACGGCCTCCCCGGCAGATACGCAGTATTTT
v_call: TRBV4-1; clone_size: -; d_call: TRBD2; j_call: TRBJ2-2; cdr3_aa: CASSQGAGVDGELFF; cdr3_nt: TGCGCCAGCAGCCAAGGTGCGGGAGTGGACGGGGAGCTGTTTTTT
v_call: TRBV7-9; clone_size: -; d_call: -; j_call: TRBJ1-2; cdr3_aa: CASSSLHGYTF; cdr3_nt: TGTGCCAGCAGCTCCCTACATGGCTACACCTTC
v_call: TRBV20-1; clone_size: -; d_call: -; j_call: TRBJ2-3; cdr3_aa: CSALDTNTDTQYF; cdr3_nt: TGCAGTGCCCTAGATACAAACACAGATACGCAGTATTTT
v_call: TRBV4-1; clone_size: few; d_call: -; j_call: TRBJ2-5; cdr3_aa: CASSQPTDGAGETQYF; cdr3_nt: TGCGCCAGCAGCCAACCAACAGACGGGGCTGGGGAGACCCAGTACTTC
v_call: TRBV7-2; clone_size: -; d_call: TRBD2; j_call: TRBJ2-1; cdr3_aa: CASSSGLADEQFF; cdr3_nt: TGTGCCAGCAGCTCCGGACTAGCCGATGAGCAGTTCTTC
v_call: TRBV7-2; clone_size: -; d_call: TRBD2; j_call: TRBJ2-1; cdr3_aa: CASSSPSHWGLAGSYNEQFF; cdr3_nt: TGTGCCAGCAGCTCACCGTCTCATTGGGGGCTAGCGGGGTCCTACAATGAGCAGTTCTTC
v_call: TRBV12-3/TRBV12-4; clone_size: -; d_call: -; j_call: TRBJ1-5; cdr3_aa: CASSPSLGGDQPQHF; cdr3_nt: TGTGCCAGCAGTCCATCCCTGGGGGGGGATCAGCCCCAGCATTTT
v_call: TRBV7-9; clone_size: few; d_call: -; j_call: TRBJ2-1; cdr3_aa: CASSLTGVVGNEQFF; cdr3_nt: TGTGCCAGCAGCTTGACGGGGGTAGTTGGGAATGAGCAGTTCTTC
v_call: TRBV12-3/TRBV12-4; clone_size: -; d_call: TRBD1; j_call: TRBJ1-2; cdr3_aa: CASGRDETGSEHGYTF; cdr3_nt: TGTGCCAGCGGCCGGGACGAGACAGGGTCTGAGCATGGCTACACCTTC
v_call: TRBV10-3; clone_size: -; d_call: -; j_call: TRBJ1-4; cdr3_aa: CAISESTSRNEKLFF; cdr3_nt: TGTGCCATCAGTGAGTCGACCTCACGTAATGAAAAACTGTTTTTT
v_call: TRBV20-1; clone_size: few; d_call: TRBD2; j_call: TRBJ2-5; cdr3_aa: CSAWSGALGETQYF; cdr3_nt: TGCAGTGCCTGGAGCGGGGCATTGGGAGAGACCCAGTACTTC
v_call: TRBV7-6; clone_size: -; d_call: -; j_call: TRBJ2-7; cdr3_aa: CASTYGQAYEQYF; cdr3_nt: TGTGCCAGCACTTACGGGCAGGCTTACGAGCAGTACTTC
v_call: TRBV4-1; clone_size: -; d_call: TRBD1; j_call: TRBJ2-5; cdr3_aa: CASSQVDRDRGQETQYF; cdr3_nt: TGCGCCAGCAGCCAAGTAGACCGGGACAGAGGCCAAGAGACCCAGTACTTC
v_call: TRBV4-3; clone_size: few; d_call: -; j_call: TRBJ1-1; cdr3_aa: CASSQAGLGDTEAFF; cdr3_nt: TGCGCCAGCAGCCAAGCCGGACTCGGGGACACTGAAGCTTTCTTT
v_call: TRBV29-1; clone_size: few; d_call: -; j_call: TRBJ2-1; cdr3_aa: CSVELGTSDEQFF; cdr3_nt: TGCAGCGTTGAGTTGGGCACCTCTGACGAGCAGTTCTTC
v_call: TRBV12-3/TRBV12-4; clone_size: -; d_call: -; j_call: TRBJ2-1; cdr3_aa: CASNPAGSYNEQFF; cdr3_nt: TGTGCCAGCAACCCAGCGGGTTCCTACAATGAGCAGTTCTTC
v_call: TRBV2; clone_size: -; d_call: TRBD1; j_call: TRBJ1-1; cdr3_aa: CASSPHGATGANTEAFF; cdr3_nt: TGTGCCAGCAGTCCTCACGGAGCAACAGGGGCTAACACTGAAGCTTTCTTT
v_call: TRBV20-1; clone_size: -; d_call: -; j_call: TRBJ1-1; cdr3_aa: CSARSMQVLDTEAFF; cdr3_nt: TGCAGTGCTAGATCGATGCAAGTCTTGGACACTGAAGCTTTCTTT
v_call: TRBV19; clone_size: -; d_call: TRBD1; j_call: TRBJ1-5; cdr3_aa: CASSIPGRGHQPQHF; cdr3_nt: TGTGCCAGTAGTATCCCGGGCAGGGGGCATCAGCCCCAGCATTTT
v_call: TRBV27; clone_size: -; d_call: -; j_call: TRBJ2-1; cdr3_aa: CASSFRRYNEQFF; cdr3_nt: TGTGCCAGCAGTTTTCGACGCTACAATGAGCAGTTCTTC
v_call: TRBV7-2; clone_size: -; d_call: -; j_call: TRBJ2-1; cdr3_aa: CASSLFGGNNNEQFF; cdr3_nt: TGTGCCAGCAGCTTATTTGGGGGGAACAACAATGAGCAGTTCTTC
v_call: TRBV29-1; clone_size: few; d_call: -; j_call: TRBJ2-7; cdr3_aa: CSALSDFRGEQYF; cdr3_nt: -
v_call: TRBV4-1; clone_size: -; d_call: -; j_call: TRBJ1-1; cdr3_aa: CASSQDQRNTEAFF; cdr3_nt: TGCGCCAGCAGCCAAGATCAGAGGAACACTGAAGCTTTCTTT
v_call: TRBV7-2; clone_size: -; d_call: -; j_call: TRBJ2-3; cdr3_aa: CASNLAAPSDTQYF; cdr3_nt: TGTGCCAGCAACTTAGCAGCCCCGTCAGATACGCAGTATTTT
v_call: TRBV12-3/TRBV12-4; clone_size: -; d_call: TRBD1; j_call: TRBJ1-5; cdr3_aa: CASSGTGFANQPQHF; cdr3_nt: TGTGCCAGCTCCGGGACAGGGTTTGCCAATCAGCCCCAGCATTTT
v_call: TRBV4-1; clone_size: -; d_call: -; j_call: TRBJ1-1; cdr3_aa: CASSLIEGNTEAFF; cdr3_nt: TGCGCCAGCAGCCTCATCGAGGGGAACACTGAAGCTTTCTTT